Sequencing of this T cell receptor beta chain was carried out in a study of regulatory T cells in long-lasting Graves disease. This CDR3 spans 13 amino acids. Germline values: CDR1 MNHNS, CDR2 SASEGT. The junction had 6 bases not matched to a gene; V was cut back by 5 bases and J by 6 bases. Time point given: persistent/refractory GD, antithyroid drugs over 5 years with positive TRAb. Following extraction of RNA from PBMCs, that RNA was used to make the TCR library. EDTA tubes were used for drawing roughly 9 milliliters of peripheral blood. The TCR beta library used iRepertoire HTBI primers with Arm-PCR amplification of CDR3. MiXCR, applied by TCRdb to the multiplex PCR reads, yields one record per CDR3 protein. The repertoire holds around 460,000 distinct CDR3 sequences, with 22% as singletons. This clonotype appeared a few times.

The sequence derives from a female donor with Graves disease. J is TRBJ2-7 and V is TRBV6-1; TRBD2 agrees at 8 bases. This specimen was peripheral blood mononuclear cells (PBMCs), taken when the disease was refractory, from a patient treated with antithyroid drugs. DNA for the CDR3: TGTGCCAGCAGTCACCGACTAGCGCGCGAGCAGTACTTC. Translated: CASSHRLAREQYF.